The 18 T cell receptor beta chains below all came from one sample that was sequenced in a study of T cell responses to AZD1222 COVID-19 vaccine. Here immunoSEQ multiplex PCR was the method, and the copy in TCRdb shows in-frame clones only, minus some. Here the sample spans some 110,000 clones, approximately 86% being singletons. Sequencing was performed on peripheral blood, taken on day 0 of AZD1222 vaccination. These receptors were taken from an adult in good health.

In its sample, this clone was seen a few times. J is TRBJ2-2 and V is TRBV2; a possible D gene is TRBD2 (6 bases). CDR1 SNHLY and CDR2 FYNNEI come from the germline V gene. The CDR3 length is 15 residues. The V end lost 4 bases, the J end lost 4 bases, and 13 bases lay between the germline ends. The DNA of the CDR3 is TGTGCCAGCAGTGTAGGGAGGCCAGCCACCGGGGAGCTGTTTTTT. This gives the protein CASSVGRPATGELFF.

J is TRBJ2-3 and V is TRBV7-2, with 16 positions matching TRBD2. The V gene end was trimmed by 4 bases and the J gene end by 4 bases; junction bases not matched to a gene: 2. The CDR3 spans 16 residues. Germline loops: CDR1 SGHTA, CDR2 FQGNSA. The CDR3 bases are TGTGCCAGCAGCTCCGGGACTAGCGGGGGGGCAGATACGCAGTATTTT. This codes for CASSSGTSGGADTQYF.

This rearrangement joins TRBV6-5 to TRBJ2-4; D gene uncertain. The CDR3 consists of 15 residues. Trimming left V 2 bases short and J 2 bases short, with 10 bases between. CDR1 is MNHEY, CDR2 SVGAGI, per germline. The CDR3 sequence: CASSYNRTPKNIQYF. In DNA, the CDR3 is TGTGCCAGCAGTTACAATAGGACCCCCAAAAACATTCAGTACTTC.

The rearrangement uses TRBV6-2 or TRBV6-3 and TRBJ2-2; 9 bases fit TRBD1. This CDR3 contains 14 residues. The V and J ends lost 4 bases and 4 bases, in that order; junction bases with no gene match: 1. CDR1 MNHEY and CDR2 SVGEGT come from the germline V gene. Written as DNA, the CDR3 is TGTGCCAGCAGTTGGACAGGGGTCACCGGGGAGCTGTTTTTT. Encoded protein: CASSWTGVTGELFF.

The V call is TRBV18, the J call TRBJ2-1; D may match TRBD1 or TRBD2 (5 bases each). V lost 3 bases and J 12 bases, leaving 21 bases between the germline ends. The CDR3 spans 15 residues. CDR1 is KGHSH, CDR2 LQKENI, per germline. The CDR3 spells CASSPVKSPTGPQFF. The CDR3 DNA sequence: TGTGCCAGCTCACCTGTCAAGAGCCCCACGGGGCCGCAGTTCTTC.

V and J are TRBV7-9 and TRBJ2-1; 7 positions match TRBD1. V was clipped by 5 bases and J by 6 bases; unmatched bases: 13. Germline assignment: CDR1 SEHNR and CDR2 FQNEAQ (reference sequence). CDR3 length: 16 amino acids. CDR3 protein: CASSPKARQGLNEQFF. The CDR3 nucleotides read TGTGCCAGCAGCCCAAAGGCGAGACAGGGCCTCAATGAGCAGTTCTTC.

This chain joins TRBV28 and TRBJ2-3; D remains unclear. This CDR3 is 14 amino acids long. CDR1 MDHEN and CDR2 SYDVKM come from the germline V gene. V was shortened by 3 bases and J by 0 bases, with 7 bases between the two germline ends. Here the CDR3 DNA reads TGTGCCAGCAGTTTTTCTCCAAGCACAGATACGCAGTATTTT. Encoded protein: CASSFSPSTDTQYF.

This clone was detected only a few times. The chain carries TRBV6-1 and TRBJ1-6, with D unclear. There are 14 residues in the CDR3. Looked up from germline, CDR1 is MNHNS and CDR2 is SASEGT. Trimming pared 3 bases from V and 5 bases from J, leaving 8 bases between. The CDR3: CASSEGRDNSPLHF. CDR3 sequence (DNA): TGTGCCAGCAGTGAGGGGAGGGATAATTCACCCCTCCACTTT.

The rearrangement links TRBV7-2 to TRBJ1-2; 7 positions match TRBD1. The CDR3 runs 15 residues. V shed 4 bases and J 6 bases; nucleotides not matched to a gene: 11. CDR1 and CDR2 (germline): SGHTA, FQGNSA. The CDR3 bases are TGTGCCAGCAGCTCGCTAAACAGGGGAAACGATGGCTACACCTTC. Protein sequence: CASSSLNRGNDGYTF. Supplemented by reference TRBV7-2 and TRBJ1-2, the full variable domain reads GAGVSQSPSNKVTEKGKDVELRCDPISGHTALYWYRQSLGQGLEFLIYFQGNSAPDKSGLPSDRFSAERTGGSVSTLTIQRTQQEDSAVYLCASSSLNRGNDGYTFGSGTRLTVV.

This clone was seen once. The chain couples TRBV29-1 to TRBJ1-2; D remains ambiguous. From germline, CDR1 is SQVTM and CDR2 ANQGSEA. V was clipped by 2 bases and J by 4 bases, with 5 bases between them. The CDR3 has 11 amino acids. CDR3 DNA: TGCAGCGTTGAATACGGCTATGGCTACACCTTC. Its translation is CSVEYGYGYTF. Together with reference TRBV29-1 and TRBJ1-2, the CDR3 gives the full variable domain: SAVISQKPSRDICQRGTSLTIQCQVDSQVTMMFWYRQQPGQSLTLIATANQGSEATYESGFVIDKFPISRPNLTFSTLTVSNMSPEDSSIYLCSVEYGYGYTFGSGTRLTVV.

The chain couples TRBV5-4 to TRBJ1-2; 7 bases line up with TRBD1. V lost 4 bases to trimming and J lost 3 bases; unmatched junction nucleotides: 6. The CDR3 contains 14 residues. The germline CDR1 and CDR2 sequences are SGHNT and YYREEE (reference sequence). The CDR3 loop reads CASSPGTAHYGYTF. As DNA, the CDR3 is TGTGCCAGCAGCCCCGGGACAGCTCACTATGGCTACACCTTC.

The chain uses TRBV3-1 (or the pseudogene TRBV3-2) and TRBJ2-2; no clear D gene. V lost 0 bases to trimming and J lost 5 bases, with 13 bases between them. Germline lookup yields CDR1 LGHDT and CDR2 YNNKEL (reference sequence). The CDR3 runs to 16 residues. CDR3 protein: CASSQDGQERTGELFF. The CDR3, as DNA: TGTGCCAGCAGCCAAGATGGGCAGGAACGAACCGGGGAGCTGTTTTTT.

This clone appeared a single time. The gene calls are TRBV6-5 and TRBJ2-1; TRBD2 aligns across 7 bases. The J segment lost 7 bases and the V segment lost 2 bases, leaving 8 bases of the junction unmatched. Germline V gene sequence: CDR1 MNHEY, CDR2 SVGAGI. CDR3 length: 15 residues. The CDR3 protein is CASSYHGSGGNEQFF. As DNA, the CDR3 is TGTGCCAGCAGTTACCACGGGTCGGGGGGTAATGAGCAGTTCTTC.

The chain carries TRBV5-1 and TRBJ1-4; weak D call: TRBD1 (6 bases). The CDR3 sequence is 16 residues long. V was trimmed by 4 bases and J by 0 bases, leaving 13 bases between them. The V gene's germline CDR1 is SGHRS and CDR2 YFSETQ. CDR3 sequence: CASSPRGLATNEKLFF. In DNA form, the CDR3 reads TGCGCCAGCAGCCCCAGGGGATTAGCAACTAATGAAAAACTGTTTTTT.

The gene calls are TRBV7-2 and TRBJ1-4; TRBD1 matches 12 bases. Germline V CDR1 and CDR2: SGHTA, FQGNSA. This CDR3 is 16 amino acids long. With V trimmed by 3 bases and J by 13 bases, 12 bases remained unmatched. CDR3 sequence: CASSLTRGQGAPGLFF. For the CDR3, the DNA is TGTGCCAGCAGCTTGACCCGGGGACAGGGGGCGCCGGGACTGTTTTTT.

The chain uses TRBV18 and TRBJ1-5; 9 nucleotides line up with TRBD1. V trimming: 6 bases; J trimming: 4 bases; junction bases outside the gene matches: 10. Germline-derived CDR1 and CDR2 are KGHSH and LQKENI. The CDR3 totals 16 residues. Written as DNA, the CDR3 is TGTGCCAGCTCTCTACAGGGGGCAAGAGGTAATCAGCCCCAGCATTTT. Amino acids: CASSLQGARGNQPQHF.

The V gene is TRBV18, the J gene TRBJ2-2; the D gene is possibly TRBD1 (6 bases). CDR3 length: 13 residues. V lost 4 bases, J lost 6 bases, and 9 bases lay in between. The germline V gene encodes CDR1 KGHSH and CDR2 LQKENI. CDR3 bases: TGTGCCAGCTCACTTAGACAGGCCGGGGAGCTGTTTTTT. This gives the protein CASSLRQAGELFF.

This clone was seen only a few times. This chain joins TRBV7-6 and TRBJ1-3, with D tentatively TRBD1 (6 bases). Germline V CDR1 and CDR2: SGHVS, FNYEAQ. The CDR3 has 16 amino acids. V was cut by 5 bases and J by 0 bases, with 14 bases left in between. In DNA, the CDR3 is TGTGCCAGCAGCCTCCAGGGGTTTGGCTCTGGAAACACCATATATTTT. Its protein product is CASSLQGFGSGNTIYF.